The 12 T cell receptor beta chains listed next were all sequenced from one sample in a study of cytomegalovirus exposure and HLA in healthy donors. The PCR made use of 60 Vbeta and 13 Jbeta primers. The repertoire was sequenced with immunoSEQ multiplex PCR; TCRdb's copy has only in-frame clones and lacks some. In all, the sample yields approximately 79,000 clones. The source material was PBMCs. The receptors here all came from a man aged 35 to 55 in good health and CMV-seronegative.

Here the CDR3 DNA reads TGTGCCAGCAGCTTAAGGGCGACAGGTGTTTCGGGTCAGCCCCAGCATTTT. Translated: CASSLRATGVSGQPQHF. V and J are TRBV7-8 and TRBJ1-5, with D maybe TRBD1 (6 bases). CDR3 size: 17 residues. Germline lookup yields CDR1 SGHVS and CDR2 FQNEAQ. The ends were cut back, 2 bases at V and 6 bases at J, with 20 bases in the middle.

The rearrangement links TRBV29-1 to TRBJ2-3, with no clear D. There are 12 residues in the CDR3. Germline CDR1 is SQVTM and CDR2 is ANQGSEA. V was cut by 3 bases and J by 4 bases, with 8 bases left in between. In DNA, the CDR3 is TGCAGCGTTGACCTAGTTTCAGATACGCAGTATTTT. It is translated as CSVDLVSDTQYF.

The chain combines TRBV19 with TRBJ1-2; TRBD1 matches 9 bases. Trimming cost V 4 bases and J 7 bases; bases outside gene matches: 4. The germline V gene encodes CDR1 LNHDA and CDR2 SQIVND (reference sequence). The CDR3 extends over 13 amino acids. The CDR3 protein is CASSKTGGTGYTF. The DNA of the CDR3 is TGTGCCAGTAGTAAGACAGGGGGAACTGGCTACACCTTC.

The chain couples TRBV7-8 to TRBJ2-7; D remains unclear. CDR3 length equals 14 residues. Germline assignment: CDR1 SGHVS and CDR2 FQNEAQ. Trimming left V 2 bases short and J 0 bases short, with 8 bases between. For the CDR3, the DNA is TGTGCCAGCAGCTTAAACAGAGACTCCTACGAGCAGTACTTC. Protein product: CASSLNRDSYEQYF. Filled out from reference TRBV7-8 and TRBJ2-7, the complete variable domain reads GAGVSQSPRYKVAKRGQDVALRCDPISGHVSLFWYQQALGQGPEFLTYFQNEAQLDKSGLPSDRFFAERPEGSVSTLKIQRTQQEDSAVYLCASSLNRDSYEQYFGPGTRLTVT.

This chain uses TRBV7-9 with TRBJ2-1; TRBD2 might be the D (6 bases). Trimming shortened V by 7 bases and J by 0 bases, and 13 bases separated the two germline ends. This CDR3 is built from 15 residues. Germline loops: CDR1 SEHNR, CDR2 FQNEAQ (reference sequence). The CDR3 region is CASNPSASSYNEQFF. The CDR3 DNA reads as TGTGCCAGCAACCCTAGCGCATCCTCCTACAATGAGCAGTTCTTC.

The J gene is TRBJ2-5, the V gene TRBV7-9, with 9 nucleotides matching TRBD1. The CDR3 runs to 16 residues. V trimming: 5 bases; J trimming: 5 bases; junction bases outside the gene matches: 12. CDR1 is SEHNR and CDR2 is FQNEAQ in the germline V gene (reference sequence). The CDR3 loop is CASSPLGTGNMETQYF. The CDR3 coding sequence is TGTGCCAGCAGCCCGTTGGGGACAGGGAACATGGAGACCCAGTACTTC.

V gene TRBV19 combines with J gene TRBJ2-5, with D perhaps TRBD1 (5 bases). V lost 3 bases to trimming and J lost 5 bases, with 10 bases between them. This CDR3 is built from 13 residues. Per the germline V gene, CDR1 is LNHDA and CDR2 is SQIVND (reference sequence). The CDR3 region is CASSISGRETQYF. The CDR3 coding sequence is TGTGCCAGTAGTATCTCAGGGCGGGAGACCCAGTACTTC.

The rearrangement joins TRBV5-4 to TRBJ2-3; 7 bases agree with TRBD2. J was trimmed by 3 bases and V by 4 bases; bases with no gene match: 20. The CDR3 is 19 residues long. CDR1 SGHNT and CDR2 YYREEE come from the germline V gene (reference sequence). CDR3 nucleotides: TGTGCCAGCAGCACCCCCGCCCCCTCTAGCGGCGTTGGTACAGATACGCAGTATTTT. Its translation is CASSTPAPSSGVGTDTQYF.

The J gene is TRBJ2-2, the V gene TRBV27; no definite D call. This CDR3 spans 11 amino acids. Between the trimmed V and J ends, which lost 8 bases and 3 bases, there was a span of 4 bases. The germline CDR1 and CDR2 sequences are MNHEY and SMNVEV (reference sequence). This CDR3 is CASRDTGELFF. As DNA, the CDR3 is TGTGCCAGCCGGGACACCGGGGAGCTGTTTTTT.

The chain couples TRBV19 to TRBJ2-7; maybe TRBD1 (5 bases). This CDR3 spans 12 amino acids. Deletions cut 10 bases from V and 2 bases from J, with 12 bases between. Per germline, CDR1 LNHDA and CDR2 SQIVND (reference sequence). The chain's CDR3 is CATQTETYEQYF. CDR3 DNA sequence: TGTGCCACCCAGACAGAGACCTACGAGCAGTACTTC. The variable domain in full, completed from reference TRBV19 and TRBJ2-7, reads DGGITQSPKYLFRKEGQNVTLSCEQNLNHDAMYWYRQDPGQGLRLIYYSQIVNDFQKGDIAEGYSVSREKKESFPLTVTSAQKNPTAFYLCATQTETYEQYFGPGTRLTVT.

This chain connects TRBV18 to TRBJ2-7; 8 bases map to TRBD1. The V gene end was trimmed by 3 bases and the J gene end by 6 bases; junction bases not matched to a gene: 7. The CDR3 runs 14 residues. CDR1 and CDR2 from the germline V gene are KGHSH and LQKENI. In nucleotides, the CDR3 is TGTGCCAGCTCACCGGCTCAGGGGGCTCTCGAGCAGTACTTC. This gives the protein CASSPAQGALEQYF.

V gene TRBV2 combines with J gene TRBJ2-1; 8 positions agree with TRBD1. V trimming: 9 bases; J trimming: 5 bases; junction bases outside the gene matches: 12. CDR1 and CDR2 from the germline V gene are SNHLY and FYNNEI. The CDR3 runs 15 residues. The CDR3: CASNFRGQWDNEQFF. CDR3 coding DNA: TGTGCCAGTAATTTCAGGGGGCAATGGGACAATGAGCAGTTCTTC.